This entry is about one T cell receptor (beta chain). The sample originates from a study of shared clonotypes between healthy human individuals. Some clones are missing from TCRdb's copy, which holds only in-frame ones; the method was immunoSEQ multiplex PCR. Among roughly 2,300,000 clones, around 93% were seen once, and the ten largest hold more than 0.35%. Germline V gene data show CDR1 as SNHLY and CDR2 as FYNNEI. The J segment lost 3 bases and the V segment lost 2 bases, leaving 4 bases of the junction unmatched. The CDR3 is made up of 14 amino acids. This TCR came from a man between 18 and 29 years old in good health. Some clones in this sample may be carry-over from other donors' samples. The chain combines TRBV2 with TRBJ2-7, with 7 bases that match TRBD1. The sequenced sample consisted of naive CD4+ T cells from PBMCs. Subset defined: CD45RA+ positively selected. CDR3 amino acids: CASSELGQVYEQYF. The CDR3 DNA follows: TGTGCCAGCAGTGAACTAGGACAGGTCTACGAGCAGTACTTC.